One sample yielded the 19 T cell receptor beta chains listed below, sequenced in a study of blood T cells in healthy people across ages. A J-beta primer mix and a sample-barcoded 5' primer were used in a second PCR of about 7 to 12 cycles. TCRdb re-derived calls from the 5' RACE reads in MiXCR, one entry per CDR3 protein. The sample carries 1.5 million to 2 million distinct CDR3 sequences, approximately 30% recorded once. Sequencing was performed on blood. The receptor set was obtained from a woman in her twenties or thirties in good health.

A few counts support this clonotype. A junction boundary mismatches the germline segment, possibly from a read error. The CDR3 protein is CASSSRQGWAYDYTF. CDR3 in DNA: TGTGCCAGCAGCTCCAGACAGGGGTGGGCCTATGACTACACCTTC. The V call is TRBV7-2, the J call TRBJ1-2; TRBD1 agrees at 8 bases. Looked up from germline, CDR1 is SGHTA and CDR2 is FQGNSA. CDR3 length: 15 amino acids.

Turning to this clonotype: A clone one base away is much larger, so this may be a read error. The chain carries TRBV28 and TRBJ2-7; TRBD1 or TRBD2 may be the D gene (6 bases each). Germline V gene sequence: CDR1 MDHEN, CDR2 SYDVKM. The CDR3 totals 14 residues. V was clipped by 10 bases and J by 2 bases, with 18 bases between them. CDR3 amino acids: CATKQFGGAYEQYF. CDR3 nucleotides: TGTGCCACCAAGCAGTTCGGGGGCGCCTACGAGCAGTACTTC. The full variable domain, in which reference TRBV28 and TRBJ2-7 provide the parts outside the CDR3, is DVKVTQSSRYLVKRTGEKVFLECVQDMDHENMFWYRQDPGLGLRLIYFSYDVKMKEKGDIPEGYSVSREKKERFSLILESASTNQTSMYLCATKQFGGAYEQYFGPGTRLTVT.

This chain connects TRBV12-3 or TRBV12-4 to TRBJ1-4; D is uncertain. The length of the CDR3 is 15 residues. Trimming removed 6 bases at V and 6 bases at J, with 17 bases between. CDR3 nucleotides: TGTGCCAGCAGGGAGCCGGGCCAGACCCATGAAAAACTGTTTTTT. Its translation is CASREPGQTHEKLFF.

This sequence joins TRBV6-1 and TRBJ2-3; the match to TRBD1 covers 9 bases. V dropped 3 bases and J dropped 1; count of bases not matched to a gene: 5. The CDR3 contains 16 residues. Germline V gene sequence: CDR1 MNHNS, CDR2 SASEGT. The CDR3 DNA reads TGTGCCAGCAGTGATGAAACAGGGGGCGGCACAGATACGCAGTATTTT. Translation gives CASSDETGGGTDTQYF.

This clonotype was counted between two and nine times. The chain joins TRBV18 to TRBJ2-1, with D perhaps assigned TRBD1 or TRBD2 (5 bases each). This CDR3 has 13 residues. Per germline, CDR1 KGHSH and CDR2 LQKENI. V was cut by 2 bases and J by 9 bases, with 11 bases left in between. The CDR3 region has the DNA TGTGCCAGCTCACCAGCCAGGGACGGTGAGCAGTTCTTC. Protein: CASSPARDGEQFF.

The V call is TRBV18, the J call TRBJ2-1; 7 bases agree with TRBD1. There are 13 residues in the CDR3. Germline values: CDR1 KGHSH, CDR2 LQKENI. The junction had 3 bases not matched to a gene; V was cut back by 3 bases and J by 7 bases. The CDR3 DNA reads TGTGCCAGCTCACCCTCGACAGGGAATGAGCAGTTCTTC. It codes for CASSPSTGNEQFF.

The chain combines TRBV20-1 with TRBJ2-5; 16 bases agree with TRBD2. The CDR3 is 15 residues long. Germline trimming cut 5 bases from V and 3 bases from J; bases unmatched to any gene: 3. Germline loops: CDR1 DFQATT, CDR2 SNEGSKA (reference sequence). CDR3 region: CSASGLAGGEETQYF. CDR3 nucleotides: TGCAGTGCTTCGGGACTAGCGGGAGGGGAAGAGACCCAGTACTTC.

The chain uses TRBV12-3 or TRBV12-4 and TRBJ1-2, with a weak D call TRBD1 (5 bases). The CDR3 contains 17 residues. V shed 10 bases and J shed 2 bases, with 26 bases lying between them. CDR3 DNA: TGTGCCATCCTCCCCCTTACCCCGGGACGGGGGAACTATGGCTACACCTTC. Its protein is CAILPLTPGRGNYGYTF.

Many counts were recorded for this clonotype. V gene TRBV6-4 combines with J gene TRBJ1-4; TRBD1 matches 9 bases. CDR1 is MRHNA and CDR2 is SNTAGT in the germline V gene. The CDR3 consists of 14 residues. V lost 7 bases, J lost 8 bases, and 8 bases stayed unmatched. CDR3 DNA sequence: TGTGCCAGCATTCGACAGGGGGTAAAGGAAAAACTGTTTTTT. It specifies CASIRQGVKEKLFF.

The gene calls are TRBV12-5 and TRBJ2-1, with 12 positions matching TRBD2. Germline loops: CDR1 LGHNT, CDR2 FRNRAP. The V and J ends lost 10 bases and 3 bases, in that order; junction bases with no gene match: 7. CDR3 length: 15 residues. In DNA, the CDR3 is TGTGCTAATGGACGGACTAGCGGGAACTACAATGAGCAGTTCTTC. Translated: CANGRTSGNYNEQFF.

A few counts support this clonotype. V usage is TRBV29-1 and J usage is TRBJ1-1, with 7 bases aligning to TRBD1. V lost 6 bases, J lost 1 base, and 8 bases stayed unmatched. Germline V gives CDR1 SQVTM, CDR2 ANQGSEA. The CDR3 has 14 residues. The CDR3 protein is CSVRTGSGNTEAFF. The CDR3 nucleotides read TGCAGCGTCCGGACAGGTTCCGGGAACACTGAAGCTTTCTTT.

The chain employs TRBV28 and TRBJ1-2; D is unresolved. Trimming removed 6 bases from V and 5 bases from J, with 10 bases in between. Germline-derived CDR1 and CDR2 are MDHEN and SYDVKM. The CDR3 has 12 residues. The CDR3 region has the DNA TGTGCCAGCAGGGAAACCAGATATGGCTACACCTTC. This translates into CASRETRYGYTF.

This clonotype was seen a few times. CDR3 sequence: CASSQQARDFSYEQYF. Here the CDR3 DNA reads TGTGCCAGCAGCCAACAGGCGAGGGATTTTTCGTACGAGCAGTACTTC. This chain joins TRBV3-1 and TRBJ2-7, with TRBD2 as a possible D gene (5 bases). This CDR3 spans 16 amino acids. Trimming left V 2 bases short and J 4 bases short, with 18 bases between. Per the germline V gene, CDR1 is LGHDT and CDR2 is YNNKEL (reference sequence).

This clonotype was picked up many times. As DNA, the CDR3 is TGCAGTGCTAGGGCCCAGCGTCTGGGCCCTGATACGCAGTATTTT. Protein product: CSARAQRLGPDTQYF. This chain connects TRBV20-1 to TRBJ2-3; D unclear. V was trimmed by 3 bases and J by 6 bases, leaving 19 bases between them. This CDR3 region has 15 residues. The germline V gene encodes CDR1 DFQATT and CDR2 SNEGSKA (reference sequence).

The chain combines TRBV4-1 with TRBJ1-1; D ambiguous. The V end was cut by 1 base, the J end by 1 base, with 10 bases between. Germline CDR1 MGHRA, CDR2 YSYEKL. The CDR3 runs 15 residues. The DNA for the CDR3 is TGCGCCAGCAGCCAAGCTGTGGCTCGGAACACTGAAGCTTTCTTT. The encoded protein is CASSQAVARNTEAFF.

V gene TRBV6-1 combines with J gene TRBJ2-5; D uncertain. Per the germline V gene, CDR1 is MNHNS and CDR2 is SASEGT. Trimming took 3 bases from V and 2 from J, leaving 10 bases between them. The CDR3 has 14 residues. The CDR3 coding sequence is TGTGCCAGCAGTGATTCAGGACGTCAAGAGACCCAGTACTTC. This codes for CASSDSGRQETQYF.

This clonotype was counted ten times or more. The chain couples TRBV6-5 to TRBJ2-1; 7 bases match TRBD2. From germline, CDR1 is MNHEY and CDR2 SVGAGI. There are 17 residues in the CDR3. V dropped 0 bases and J dropped 1; count of bases not matched to a gene: 6. CDR3 coding DNA: TGTGCCAGCAGTTACTCATTAGGGCGGGGGTCCTACAATGAGCAGTTCTTC. It encodes CASSYSLGRGSYNEQFF.

This chain joins TRBV7-9 and TRBJ2-4; no reliable D call. Germline V CDR1 and CDR2: SEHNR, FQNEAQ (reference sequence). This CDR3 contains 16 residues. Trimming pared 3 bases from V and 1 base from J, leaving 13 bases between. CDR3 loop: CASSFELVGAKNIQYF. The CDR3 DNA sequence: TGTGCCAGCAGCTTTGAGCTTGTCGGGGCCAAAAACATTCAGTACTTC.

There are a few counts of this clonotype. CDR3 protein: CASSLGDSRADTQYF. The CDR3 nucleotides read TGTGCCAGCAGTTTGGGGGATTCCAGAGCAGATACGCAGTATTTT. This chain connects TRBV12-3 or TRBV12-4 to TRBJ2-3, with D perhaps given as TRBD1 or TRBD2 (5 bases each). The CDR3 spans 15 residues. The V and J ends lost 3 bases and 4 bases respectively, with 14 bases between them.